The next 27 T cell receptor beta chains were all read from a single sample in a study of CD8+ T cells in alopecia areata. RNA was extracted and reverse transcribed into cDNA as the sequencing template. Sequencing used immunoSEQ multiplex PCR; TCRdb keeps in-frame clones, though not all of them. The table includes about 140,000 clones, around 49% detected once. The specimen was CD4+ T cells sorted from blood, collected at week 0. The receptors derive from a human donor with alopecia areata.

The CDR3 DNA reads as TGCGCCAGCAGCCAAGGAGCGGGAGGTAGGGCGGGAGAGACCCAGTACTTC. It yields the protein CASSQGAGGRAGETQYF. V usage is TRBV4-1 and J usage is TRBJ2-5; TRBD2 agrees at 9 bases. Per germline, CDR1 MGHRA and CDR2 YSYEKL. The CDR3 totals 17 residues. V shed 1 base and J 4 bases; nucleotides not matched to a gene: 10.

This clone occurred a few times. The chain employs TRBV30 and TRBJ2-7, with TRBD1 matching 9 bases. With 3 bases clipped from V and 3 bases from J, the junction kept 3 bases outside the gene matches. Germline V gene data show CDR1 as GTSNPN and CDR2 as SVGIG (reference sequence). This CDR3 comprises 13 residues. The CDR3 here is CAWRQGAFYEQYF. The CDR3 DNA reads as TGTGCCTGGAGACAGGGGGCGTTCTACGAGCAGTACTTC.

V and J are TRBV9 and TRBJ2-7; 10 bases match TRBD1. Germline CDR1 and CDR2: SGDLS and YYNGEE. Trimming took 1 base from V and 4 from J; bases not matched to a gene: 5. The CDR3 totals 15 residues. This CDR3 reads CASSVTRTGGYEQYF. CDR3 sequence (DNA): TGTGCCAGCAGCGTAACACGGACAGGGGGTTACGAGCAGTACTTC.

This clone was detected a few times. In DNA, the CDR3 is TGCGCCAGCAGCTTTGGCGCGGGTGGCACAGATACGCAGTATTTT. This encodes CASSFGAGGTDTQYF. This rearrangement joins TRBV5-1 to TRBJ2-3; a possible D gene is TRBD2 (5 bases). V was trimmed by 2 bases and J by 1 base, leaving 11 bases between them. The CDR3 extends over 15 amino acids. Germline V CDR1 and CDR2: SGHRS, YFSETQ.

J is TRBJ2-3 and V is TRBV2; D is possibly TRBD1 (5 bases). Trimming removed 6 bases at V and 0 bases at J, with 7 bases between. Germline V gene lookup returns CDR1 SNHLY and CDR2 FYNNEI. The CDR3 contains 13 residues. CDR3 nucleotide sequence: TGTGCCAGCAGGACAGCTAGCACAGATACGCAGTATTTT. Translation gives CASRTASTDTQYF.

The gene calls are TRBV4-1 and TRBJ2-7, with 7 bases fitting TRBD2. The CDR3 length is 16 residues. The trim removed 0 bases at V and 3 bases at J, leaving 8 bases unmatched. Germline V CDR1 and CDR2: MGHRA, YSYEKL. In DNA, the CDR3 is TGCGCCAGCAGCCAAGATCTCGGACTAGAGGGCTACGAGCAGTACTTC. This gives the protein CASSQDLGLEGYEQYF.

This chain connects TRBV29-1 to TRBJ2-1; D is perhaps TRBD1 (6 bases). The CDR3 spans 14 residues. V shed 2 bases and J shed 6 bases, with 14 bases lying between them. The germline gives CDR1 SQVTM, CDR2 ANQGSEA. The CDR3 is CSVERGTGLNEQFF. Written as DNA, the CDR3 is TGCAGCGTTGAAAGGGGGACCGGACTCAATGAGCAGTTCTTC.

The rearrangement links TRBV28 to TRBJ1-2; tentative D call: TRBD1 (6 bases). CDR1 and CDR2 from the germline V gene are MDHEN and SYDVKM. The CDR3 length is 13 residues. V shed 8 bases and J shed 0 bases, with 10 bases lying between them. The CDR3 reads CASWDKANYGYTF. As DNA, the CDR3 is TGTGCCAGCTGGGACAAAGCTAACTATGGCTACACCTTC.

This chain's CDR3 is CASSLEGRGAFF. In DNA, the CDR3 is TGCGCCAGCAGCTTGGAGGGACGGGGAGCTTTCTTT. The genes are TRBV5-1 and TRBJ1-1; maybe TRBD1 (5 bases). The CDR3 runs 12 residues. Trimming stripped 0 bases from V and 10 bases from J, with 10 bases between. Germline lookup yields CDR1 SGHRS and CDR2 YFSETQ.

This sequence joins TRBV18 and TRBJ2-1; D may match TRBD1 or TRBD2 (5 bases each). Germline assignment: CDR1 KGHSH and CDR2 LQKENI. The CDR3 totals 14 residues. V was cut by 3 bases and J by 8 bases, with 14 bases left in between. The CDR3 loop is CASSPPRGDHEQFF. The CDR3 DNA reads TGTGCCAGCTCACCCCCCCGAGGGGACCATGAGCAGTTCTTC. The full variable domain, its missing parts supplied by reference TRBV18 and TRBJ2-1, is NAGVMQNPRHLVRRRGQEARLRCSPMKGHSHVYWYRQLPEEGLKFMVYLQKENIIDESGMPKERFSAEFPKEGPSILRIQQVVRGDSAAYFCASSPPRGDHEQFFGPGTRLTVL.

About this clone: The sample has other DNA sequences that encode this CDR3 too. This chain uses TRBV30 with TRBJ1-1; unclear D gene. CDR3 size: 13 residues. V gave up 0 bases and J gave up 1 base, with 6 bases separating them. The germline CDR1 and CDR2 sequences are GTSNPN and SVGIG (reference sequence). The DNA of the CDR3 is TGTGCCTGGAGTGTTGCGGGGAACACTGAAGCTTTCTTT. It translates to CAWSVAGNTEAFF. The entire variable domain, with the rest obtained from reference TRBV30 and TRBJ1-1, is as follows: SQTIHQWPATLVQPVGSPLSLECTVEGTSNPNLYWYRQAAGRGLQLLFYSVGIGQISSEVPQNLSASRPQDRQFILSSKKLLLSDSGFYLCAWSVAGNTEAFFGQGTRLTVV.

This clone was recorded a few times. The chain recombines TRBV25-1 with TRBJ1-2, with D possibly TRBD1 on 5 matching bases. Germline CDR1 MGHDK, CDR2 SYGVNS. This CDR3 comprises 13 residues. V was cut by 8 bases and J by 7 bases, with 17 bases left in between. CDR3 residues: CASSTRDWTGYTF. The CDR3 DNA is TGTGCCAGCTCCACCCGGGACTGGACTGGCTACACCTTC.

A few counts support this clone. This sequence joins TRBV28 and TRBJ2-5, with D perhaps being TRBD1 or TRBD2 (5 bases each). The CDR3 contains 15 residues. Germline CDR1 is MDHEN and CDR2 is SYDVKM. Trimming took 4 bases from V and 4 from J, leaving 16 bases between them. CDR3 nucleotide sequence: TGTGCCAGCAGTTCCGGGGACGTCGGGCGAGAGACCCAGTACTTC. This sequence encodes CASSSGDVGRETQYF.

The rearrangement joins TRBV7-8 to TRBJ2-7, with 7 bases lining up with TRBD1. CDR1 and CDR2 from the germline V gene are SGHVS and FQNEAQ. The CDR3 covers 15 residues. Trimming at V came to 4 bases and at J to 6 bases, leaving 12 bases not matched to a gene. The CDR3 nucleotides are TGTGCCAGCAGCTCTTGGGACAGCCCCCACGGCGAGCAGTACTTC. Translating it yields CASSSWDSPHGEQYF. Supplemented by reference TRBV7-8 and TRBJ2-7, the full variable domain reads GAGVSQSPRYKVAKRGQDVALRCDPISGHVSLFWYQQALGQGPEFLTYFQNEAQLDKSGLPSDRFFAERPEGSVSTLKIQRTQQEDSAVYLCASSSWDSPHGEQYFGPGTRLTVT.

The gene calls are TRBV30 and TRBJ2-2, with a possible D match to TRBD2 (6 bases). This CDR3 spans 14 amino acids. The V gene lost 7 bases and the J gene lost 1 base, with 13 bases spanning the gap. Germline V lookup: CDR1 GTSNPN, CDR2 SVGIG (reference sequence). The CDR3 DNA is TGTGCCTCGCGAGCGGGTTGGAACACCGGGGAGCTGTTTTTT. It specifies CASRAGWNTGELFF.

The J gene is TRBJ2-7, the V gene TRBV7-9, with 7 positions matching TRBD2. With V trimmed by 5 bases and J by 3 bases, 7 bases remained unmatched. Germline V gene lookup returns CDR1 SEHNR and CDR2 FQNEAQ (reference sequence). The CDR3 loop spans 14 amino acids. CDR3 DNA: TGTGCCAGCAGCCCTGGACTAGGAAGCTACGAGCAGTACTTC. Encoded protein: CASSPGLGSYEQYF. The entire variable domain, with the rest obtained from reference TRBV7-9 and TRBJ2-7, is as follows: DTGVSQNPRHKITKRGQNVTFRCDPISEHNRLYWYRQTLGQGPEFLTYFQNEAQLEKSRLLSDRFSAERPKGSFSTLEIQRTEQGDSAMYLCASSPGLGSYEQYFGPGTRLTVT.

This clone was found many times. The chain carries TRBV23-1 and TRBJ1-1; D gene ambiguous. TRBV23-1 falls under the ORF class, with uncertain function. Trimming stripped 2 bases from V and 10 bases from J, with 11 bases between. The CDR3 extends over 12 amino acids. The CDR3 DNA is TGCGCCAGCAGTCAACCAGAGTCTGCAGCTTTCTTT. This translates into CASSQPESAAFF.

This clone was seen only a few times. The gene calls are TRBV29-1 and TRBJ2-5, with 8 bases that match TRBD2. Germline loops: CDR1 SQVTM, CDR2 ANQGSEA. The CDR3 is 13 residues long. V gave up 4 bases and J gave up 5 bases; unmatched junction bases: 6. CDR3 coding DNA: TGCAGCGTTGCGCGGGGGGATGGGGAGACCCAGTACTTC. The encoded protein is CSVARGDGETQYF.

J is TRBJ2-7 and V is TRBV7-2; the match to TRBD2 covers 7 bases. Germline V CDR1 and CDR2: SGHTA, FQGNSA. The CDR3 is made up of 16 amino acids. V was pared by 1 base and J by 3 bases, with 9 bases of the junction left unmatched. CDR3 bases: TGTGCCAGCAGCTTAGTTGGCGGGAGCTTGGGCTACGAGCAGTACTTC. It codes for CASSLVGGSLGYEQYF.

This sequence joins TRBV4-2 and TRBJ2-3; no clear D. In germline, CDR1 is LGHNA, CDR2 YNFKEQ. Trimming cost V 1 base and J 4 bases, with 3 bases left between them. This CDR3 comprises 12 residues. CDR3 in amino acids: CASSQVADTQYF. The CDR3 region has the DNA TGTGCCAGCAGCCAAGTGGCAGATACGCAGTATTTT.

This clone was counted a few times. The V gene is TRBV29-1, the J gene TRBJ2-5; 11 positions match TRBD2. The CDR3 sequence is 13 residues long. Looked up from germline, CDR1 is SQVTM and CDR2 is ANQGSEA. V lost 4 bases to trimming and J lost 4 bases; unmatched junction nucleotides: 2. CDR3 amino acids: CSVVLAGVETQYF. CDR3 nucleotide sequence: TGCAGCGTTGTACTAGCGGGAGTAGAGACCCAGTACTTC. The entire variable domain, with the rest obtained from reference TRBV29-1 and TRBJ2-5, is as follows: SAVISQKPSRDICQRGTSLTIQCQVDSQVTMMFWYRQQPGQSLTLIATANQGSEATYESGFVIDKFPISRPNLTFSTLTVSNMSPEDSSIYLCSVVLAGVETQYFGPGTRLLVL.

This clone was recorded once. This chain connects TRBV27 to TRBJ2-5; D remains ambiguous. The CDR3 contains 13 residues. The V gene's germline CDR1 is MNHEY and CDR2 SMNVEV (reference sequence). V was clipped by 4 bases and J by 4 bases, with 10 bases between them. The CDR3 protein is CASSWSTLETQYF. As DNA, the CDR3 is TGTGCCAGCAGTTGGAGCACACTAGAGACCCAGTACTTC.

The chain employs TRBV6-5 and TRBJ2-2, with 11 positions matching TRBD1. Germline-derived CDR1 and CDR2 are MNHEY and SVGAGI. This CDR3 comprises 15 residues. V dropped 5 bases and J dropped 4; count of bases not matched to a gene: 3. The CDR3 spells CASSPGTGGTGELFF. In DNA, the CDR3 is TGTGCCAGCAGTCCCGGGACAGGGGGCACCGGGGAGCTGTTTTTT.

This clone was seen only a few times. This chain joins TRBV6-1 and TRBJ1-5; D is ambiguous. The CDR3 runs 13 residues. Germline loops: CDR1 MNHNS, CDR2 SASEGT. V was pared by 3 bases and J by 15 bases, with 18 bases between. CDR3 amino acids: CASSDILDPALHF. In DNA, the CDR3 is TGTGCCAGCAGTGACATTTTAGATCCTGCCCTGCATTTT.

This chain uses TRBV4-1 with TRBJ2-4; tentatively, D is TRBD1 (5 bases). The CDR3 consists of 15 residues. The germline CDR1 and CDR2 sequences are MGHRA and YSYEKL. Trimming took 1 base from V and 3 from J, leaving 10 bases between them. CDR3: CASSQVDTNKNIQYF. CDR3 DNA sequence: TGCGCCAGCAGCCAAGTGGACACCAACAAAAACATTCAGTACTTC.

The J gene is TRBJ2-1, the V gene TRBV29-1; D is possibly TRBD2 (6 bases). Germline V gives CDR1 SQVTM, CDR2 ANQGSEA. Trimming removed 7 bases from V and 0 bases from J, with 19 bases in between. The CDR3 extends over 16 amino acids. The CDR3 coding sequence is TGCAGCGCCCCGAAAGAGACGGGAGTCTCCTACAATGAGCAGTTCTTC. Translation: CSAPKETGVSYNEQFF.

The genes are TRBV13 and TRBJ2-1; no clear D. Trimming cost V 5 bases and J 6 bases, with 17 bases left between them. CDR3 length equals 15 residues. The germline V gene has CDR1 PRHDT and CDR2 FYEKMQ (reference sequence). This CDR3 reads CASSPDLGMGNEQFF. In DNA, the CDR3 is TGTGCCAGCAGCCCCGACTTGGGGATGGGCAATGAGCAGTTCTTC.